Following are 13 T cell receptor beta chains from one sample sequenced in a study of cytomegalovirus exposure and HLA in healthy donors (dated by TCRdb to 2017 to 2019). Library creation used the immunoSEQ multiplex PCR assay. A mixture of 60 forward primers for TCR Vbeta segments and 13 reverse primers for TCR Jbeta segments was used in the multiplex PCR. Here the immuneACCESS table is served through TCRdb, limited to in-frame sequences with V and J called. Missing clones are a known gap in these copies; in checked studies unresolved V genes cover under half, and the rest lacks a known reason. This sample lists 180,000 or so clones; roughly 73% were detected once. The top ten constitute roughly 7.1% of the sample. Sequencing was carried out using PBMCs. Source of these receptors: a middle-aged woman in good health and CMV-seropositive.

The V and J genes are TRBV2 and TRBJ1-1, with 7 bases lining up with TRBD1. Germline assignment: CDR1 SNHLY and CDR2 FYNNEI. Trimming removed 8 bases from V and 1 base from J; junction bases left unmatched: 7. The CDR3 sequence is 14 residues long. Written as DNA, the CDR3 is TGTGCCAGCCGTAGTAGGGGGCAGAACACTGAAGCTTTCTTT. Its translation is CASRSRGQNTEAFF.

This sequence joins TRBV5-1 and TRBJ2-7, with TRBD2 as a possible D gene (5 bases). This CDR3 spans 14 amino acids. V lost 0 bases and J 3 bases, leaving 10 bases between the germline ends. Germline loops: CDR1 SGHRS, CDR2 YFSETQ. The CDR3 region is CASSLDAGYYEQYF. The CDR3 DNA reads TGCGCCAGCAGCTTGGATGCGGGTTACTACGAGCAGTACTTC.

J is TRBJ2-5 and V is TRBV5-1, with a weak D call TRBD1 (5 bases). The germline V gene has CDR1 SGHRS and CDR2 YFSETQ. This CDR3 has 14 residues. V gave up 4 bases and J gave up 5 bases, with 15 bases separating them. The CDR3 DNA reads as TGCGCCAGCAGCGAAGACAGCCCCCGGGAGACCCAGTACTTC. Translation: CASSEDSPRETQYF.

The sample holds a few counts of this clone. The CDR3 sequence: CASSLDLRPRTATYEQYF. DNA of the CDR3: TGTGCCAGCAGCTTAGATCTTCGCCCAAGGACAGCCACCTACGAGCAGTACTTC. The rearrangement joins TRBV11-3 to TRBJ2-7; TRBD1 is a possible D gene (6 bases). Germline V CDR1 and CDR2: SGHNT, YENEEA. There are 18 residues in the CDR3. Trimming pared 0 bases from V and 2 bases from J, leaving 20 bases between.

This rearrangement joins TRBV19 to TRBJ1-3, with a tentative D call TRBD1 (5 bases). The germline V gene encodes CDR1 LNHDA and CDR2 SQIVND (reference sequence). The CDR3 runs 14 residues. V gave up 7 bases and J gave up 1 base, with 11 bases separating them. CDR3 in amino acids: CASMKTGSGNTIYF. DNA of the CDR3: TGTGCCAGTATGAAAACAGGTTCTGGAAACACCATATATTTT. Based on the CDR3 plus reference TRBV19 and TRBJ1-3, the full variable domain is DGGITQSPKYLFRKEGQNVTLSCEQNLNHDAMYWYRQDPGQGLRLIYYSQIVNDFQKGDIAEGYSVSREKKESFPLTVTSAQKNPTAFYLCASMKTGSGNTIYFGEGSWLTVV.

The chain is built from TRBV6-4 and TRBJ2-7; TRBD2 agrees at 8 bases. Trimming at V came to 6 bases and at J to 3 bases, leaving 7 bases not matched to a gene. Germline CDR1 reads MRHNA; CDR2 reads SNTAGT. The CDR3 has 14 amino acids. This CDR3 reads CASRGTRHLYEQYF. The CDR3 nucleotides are TGTGCCAGCAGGGGGACTAGACACCTCTACGAGCAGTACTTC.

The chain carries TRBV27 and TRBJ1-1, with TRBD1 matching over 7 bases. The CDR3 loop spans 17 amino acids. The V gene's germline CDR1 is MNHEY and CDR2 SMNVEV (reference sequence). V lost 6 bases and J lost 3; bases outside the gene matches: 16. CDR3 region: CASSPLFGGGEDTEAFF. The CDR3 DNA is TGTGCCAGCAGCCCTTTGTTTGGAGGGGGCGAGGACACTGAAGCTTTCTTT.

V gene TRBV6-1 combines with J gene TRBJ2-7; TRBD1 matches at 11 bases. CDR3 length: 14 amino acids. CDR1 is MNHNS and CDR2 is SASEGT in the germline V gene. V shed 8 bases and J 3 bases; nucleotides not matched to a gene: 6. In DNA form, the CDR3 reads TGTGCCAGCGTGTGGGGACAGGGGGTCTACGAGCAGTACTTC. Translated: CASVWGQGVYEQYF.

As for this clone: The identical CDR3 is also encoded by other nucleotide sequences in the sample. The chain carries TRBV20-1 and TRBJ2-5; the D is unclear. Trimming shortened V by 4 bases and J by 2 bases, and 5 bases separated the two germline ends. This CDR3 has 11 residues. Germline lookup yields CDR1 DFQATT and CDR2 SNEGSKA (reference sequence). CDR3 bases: TGCAGTGCTACCGTTCAAGAGACCCAGTACTTC. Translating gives CSATVQETQYF.

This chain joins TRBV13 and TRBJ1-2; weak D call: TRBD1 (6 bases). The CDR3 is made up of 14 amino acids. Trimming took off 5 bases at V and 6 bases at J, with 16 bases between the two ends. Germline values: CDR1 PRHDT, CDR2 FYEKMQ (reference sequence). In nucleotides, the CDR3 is TGTGCCAGCAGCGAGCGAGGGGGTTTCGATGGCTACACCTTC. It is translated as CASSERGGFDGYTF.

CDR3 residues: CASSLGDYLGTDTQYF. The CDR3 DNA reads as TGTGCCAGCAGCTTGGGGGACTACTTGGGGACAGATACGCAGTATTTT. V and J are TRBV5-5 and TRBJ2-3; 7 positions match TRBD2. This CDR3 has 16 residues. With V trimmed by 0 bases and J by 3 bases, 7 bases remained unmatched. The germline CDR1 and CDR2 sequences are SGHKS and YYEKEE (reference sequence).

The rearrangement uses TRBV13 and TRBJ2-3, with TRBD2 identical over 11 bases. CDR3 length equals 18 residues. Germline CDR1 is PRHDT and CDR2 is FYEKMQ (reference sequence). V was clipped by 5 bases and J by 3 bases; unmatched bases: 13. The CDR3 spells CASSGRSIAGGPTDTQYF. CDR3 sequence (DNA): TGTGCCAGCAGCGGTAGATCTATAGCGGGAGGGCCTACAGATACGCAGTATTTT.

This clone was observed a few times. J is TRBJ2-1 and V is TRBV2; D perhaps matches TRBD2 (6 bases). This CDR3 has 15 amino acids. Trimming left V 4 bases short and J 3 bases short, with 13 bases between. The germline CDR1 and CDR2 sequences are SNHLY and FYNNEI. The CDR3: CASSVDGGGYNEQFF. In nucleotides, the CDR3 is TGTGCCAGCAGTGTAGACGGGGGAGGCTACAATGAGCAGTTCTTC. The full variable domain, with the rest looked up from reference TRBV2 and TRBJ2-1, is EPEVTQTPSHQVTQMGQEVILRCVPISNHLYFYWYRQILGQKVEFLVSFYNNEISEKSEIFDDQFSVERPDGSNFTLKIRSTKLEDSAMYFCASSVDGGGYNEQFFGPGTRLTVL.